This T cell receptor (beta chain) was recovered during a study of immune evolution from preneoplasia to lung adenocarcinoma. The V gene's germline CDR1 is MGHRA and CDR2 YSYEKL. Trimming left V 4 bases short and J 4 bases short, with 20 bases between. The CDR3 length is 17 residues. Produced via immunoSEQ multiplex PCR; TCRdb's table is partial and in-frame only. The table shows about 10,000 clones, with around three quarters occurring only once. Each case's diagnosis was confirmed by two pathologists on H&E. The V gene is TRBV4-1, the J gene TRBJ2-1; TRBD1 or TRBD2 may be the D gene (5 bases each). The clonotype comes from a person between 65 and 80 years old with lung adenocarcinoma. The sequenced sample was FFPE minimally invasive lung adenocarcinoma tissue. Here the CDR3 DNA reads TGCGCCAGCAGCCGGGTTGCCTCAACGGGGCCATACAATGAGCAGTTCTTC. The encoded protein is CASSRVASTGPYNEQFF.